The entry that follows covers one T cell receptor (beta chain) sequence. Clones were sequenced by immunoSEQ multiplex PCR, and TCRdb holds only the in-frame ones, with some missing. The sample includes 150,000 to 200,000 clones, about 92% of them seen just once. Trimming took 3 bases from V and 7 from J, leaving 11 bases between them. The CDR3 runs 13 residues. The germline V gene has CDR1 SGDLS and CDR2 YYNGEE. This entry comes from a study of control samples from healthy donors and cancer patients. The chain couples TRBV9 to TRBJ2-1, with D maybe TRBD2 (5 bases). This sequence originates from a man aged 30 to 39 in good health. Sequenced: blood. This chain's CDR3 is CASSGEWRNEQFF. For the CDR3, the DNA is TGTGCCAGCAGCGGGGAATGGAGGAATGAGCAGTTCTTC.